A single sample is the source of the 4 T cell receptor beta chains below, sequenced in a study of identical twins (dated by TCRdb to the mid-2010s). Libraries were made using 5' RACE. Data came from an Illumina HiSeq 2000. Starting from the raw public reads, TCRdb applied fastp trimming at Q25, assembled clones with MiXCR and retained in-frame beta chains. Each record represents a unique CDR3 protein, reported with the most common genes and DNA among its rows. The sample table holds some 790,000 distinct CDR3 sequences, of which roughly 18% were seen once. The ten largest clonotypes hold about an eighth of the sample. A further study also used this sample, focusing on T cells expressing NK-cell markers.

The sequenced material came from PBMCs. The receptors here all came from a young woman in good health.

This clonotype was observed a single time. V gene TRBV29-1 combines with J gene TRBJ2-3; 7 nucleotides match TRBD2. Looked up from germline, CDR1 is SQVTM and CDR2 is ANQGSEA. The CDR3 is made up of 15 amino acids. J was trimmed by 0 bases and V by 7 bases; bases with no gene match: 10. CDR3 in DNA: TGCAGCGCGGGCAGACTAGCTCAGAGCACAGATACGCAGTATTTT. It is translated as CSAGRLAQSTDTQYF.

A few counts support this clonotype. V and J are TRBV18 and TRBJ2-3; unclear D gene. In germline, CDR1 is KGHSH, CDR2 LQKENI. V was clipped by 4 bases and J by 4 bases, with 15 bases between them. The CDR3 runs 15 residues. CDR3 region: CASSLKGSDADTQYF. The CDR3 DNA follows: TGTGCCAGCTCACTAAAAGGGTCTGACGCAGATACGCAGTATTTT.

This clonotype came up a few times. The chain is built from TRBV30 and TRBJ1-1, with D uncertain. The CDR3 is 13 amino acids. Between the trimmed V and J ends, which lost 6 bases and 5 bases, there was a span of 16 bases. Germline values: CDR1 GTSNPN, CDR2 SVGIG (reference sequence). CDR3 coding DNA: TGTGCCTGTTCGAGGGTCGCCGGGACTGAAGCTTTCTTT. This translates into CACSRVAGTEAFF.

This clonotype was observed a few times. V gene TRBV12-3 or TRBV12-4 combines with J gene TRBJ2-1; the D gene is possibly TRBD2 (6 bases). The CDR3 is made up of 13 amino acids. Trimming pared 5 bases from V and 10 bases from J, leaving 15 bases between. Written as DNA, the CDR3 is TGTGCCAGCAGTCCTCGACTAGAGCTAGAGCAGTTCTTC. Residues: CASSPRLELEQFF.